What follows are 2 T cell receptor beta chains derived from one specimen sequenced in a study of blood T cell repertoires in COVID-19. Clones were read by immunoSEQ multiplex PCR, and TCRdb kept only the in-frame ones, dropping some. The sample lists 110,000 to 150,000 clones; around 86% were seen once. Sequencing used PBMCs or T cells enriched from blood (not recorded which). The receptors here all came from a man aged 60 to 75 who had recovered from COVID-19.

The chain combines TRBV2 with TRBJ1-3, with D possibly matching TRBD1 (5 bases). Deletions cut 3 bases from V and 3 bases from J, with 15 bases between. CDR1 is SNHLY and CDR2 is FYNNEI in the germline V gene. The CDR3 covers 16 residues. CDR3 protein: CASSEHSGPNGNTIYF. In DNA form, the CDR3 reads TGTGCCAGCAGTGAGCATTCAGGGCCAAATGGAAACACCATATATTTT.

The rearrangement joins TRBV6-5 to TRBJ2-1; TRBD2 matches 11 bases. The germline CDR1 and CDR2 sequences are MNHEY and SVGAGI. Losses at the gene ends were 6 bases for V and 4 bases for J; bases not matched to a gene: 5. The CDR3 consists of 15 residues. The CDR3 protein is CASRLLAGAYNEQFF. As DNA, the CDR3 is TGTGCCAGCAGGTTACTAGCGGGAGCTTACAATGAGCAGTTCTTC.